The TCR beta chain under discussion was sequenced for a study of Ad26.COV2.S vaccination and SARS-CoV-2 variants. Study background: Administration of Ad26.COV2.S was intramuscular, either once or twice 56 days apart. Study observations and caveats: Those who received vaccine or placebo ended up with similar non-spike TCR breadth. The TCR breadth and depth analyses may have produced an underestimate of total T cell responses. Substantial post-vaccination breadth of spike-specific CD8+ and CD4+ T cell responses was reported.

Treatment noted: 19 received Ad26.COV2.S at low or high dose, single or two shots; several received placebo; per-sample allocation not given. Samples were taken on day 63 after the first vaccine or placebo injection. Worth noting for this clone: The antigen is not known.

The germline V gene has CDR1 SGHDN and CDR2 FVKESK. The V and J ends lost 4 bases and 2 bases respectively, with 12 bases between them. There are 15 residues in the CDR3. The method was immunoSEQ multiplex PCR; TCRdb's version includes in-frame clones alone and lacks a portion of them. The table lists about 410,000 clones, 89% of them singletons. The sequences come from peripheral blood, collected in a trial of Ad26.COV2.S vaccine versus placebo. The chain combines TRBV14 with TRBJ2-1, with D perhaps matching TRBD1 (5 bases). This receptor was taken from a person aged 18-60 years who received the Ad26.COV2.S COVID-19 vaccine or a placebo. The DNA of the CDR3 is TGTGCCAGCAGCCTAGGGGCAGATACCTACAATGAGCAGTTCTTC. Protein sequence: CASSLGADTYNEQFF.